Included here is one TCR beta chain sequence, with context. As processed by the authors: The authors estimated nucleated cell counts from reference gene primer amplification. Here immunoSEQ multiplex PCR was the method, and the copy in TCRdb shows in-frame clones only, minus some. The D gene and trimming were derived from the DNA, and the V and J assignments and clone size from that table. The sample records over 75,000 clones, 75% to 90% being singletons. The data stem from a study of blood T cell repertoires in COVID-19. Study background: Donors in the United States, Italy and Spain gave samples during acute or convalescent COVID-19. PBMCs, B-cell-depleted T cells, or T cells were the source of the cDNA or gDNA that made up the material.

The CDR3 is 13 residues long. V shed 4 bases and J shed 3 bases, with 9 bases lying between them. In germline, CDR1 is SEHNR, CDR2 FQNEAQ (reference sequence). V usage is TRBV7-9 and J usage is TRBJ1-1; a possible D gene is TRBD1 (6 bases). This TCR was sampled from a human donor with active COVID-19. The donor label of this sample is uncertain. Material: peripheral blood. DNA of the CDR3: TGTGCCAGCAGCTCCAGGGGCTACACTGAAGCTTTCTTT. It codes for CASSSRGYTEAFF. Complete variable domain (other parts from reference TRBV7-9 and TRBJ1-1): DTGVSQNPRHKITKRGQNVTFRCDPISEHNRLYWYRQTLGQGPEFLTYFQNEAQLEKSRLLSDRFSAERPKGSFSTLEIQRTEQGDSAMYLCASSSRGYTEAFFGQGTRLTVV.